A selection of T cell receptor beta chains follows, all from one sample in a study of post-analysis software for immune sequencing data. One entry per CDR3 protein, called by TCRdb with MiXCR from the PCR reads. Among about 820,000 distinct CDR3 sequences listed, roughly 50% were seen once. Sequencing input: blood. These receptor sequences come from a girl aged 5-17 years with multiple sclerosis. Each CDR3 is given with its conserved first and last residue.

J gene: TRBJ2-5
V gene: TRBV20-1
CDR3 protein: CSASSGSQETQYF

J gene: TRBJ1-1
V gene: TRBV12-3/TRBV12-4
CDR3 protein: CASSGENRAWLNTEAFF

J gene: TRBJ2-7
V gene: TRBV20-1
CDR3 protein: CSTLDRDHEQYF

J gene: TRBJ1-2
V gene: TRBV20-1
CDR3 protein: CSARLAATGGGYTF

J gene: TRBJ2-7
V gene: TRBV7-3
CDR3 protein: CASSRLAGQTHEQYF

J gene: TRBJ2-1
V gene: TRBV12-3/TRBV12-4
CDR3 protein: CASSLSSGRVYNEQFF

J gene: TRBJ2-7
V gene: TRBV6-9
CDR3 protein: CASRVFSGSRYEQYF

J gene: TRBJ1-2
V gene: TRBV12-3/TRBV12-4
CDR3 protein: CASSLRSGPANYGYTF

J gene: TRBJ2-3
V gene: TRBV7-2
CDR3 protein: CASSPPWGSTDTQYF

J gene: .
V gene: TRBV6-2/TRBV6-3
CDR3 protein: CASSYNVFYEQYF

J gene: TRBJ2-7
V gene: TRBV5-1
CDR3 protein: CASSVGVASGPTYEQYF

J gene: TRBJ2-7
V gene: TRBV29-1
CDR3 protein: CSVEGLKGGSYEQYF

J gene: TRBJ1-5
V gene: TRBV12-3/TRBV12-4
CDR3 protein: CASSYSGGLNQPQHF

J gene: TRBJ2-1
V gene: TRBV10-3
CDR3 protein: CAITTGDNEQFF

J gene: TRBJ1-2
V gene: TRBV29-1
CDR3 protein: CSVEHWTGWSGYTF

J gene: TRBJ1-1
V gene: TRBV20-1
CDR3 protein: CSAVGARGMRNTEAFF

J gene: TRBJ2-7
V gene: TRBV3-1
CDR3 protein: CASSLERTSGFNEQYF

J gene: TRBJ2-1
V gene: TRBV5-1
CDR3 protein: CASSRTPDNEQFF

J gene: .
V gene: TRBV5-6
CDR3 protein: CASVRTGEETQYF

J gene: TRBJ1-2
V gene: TRBV21-1
CDR3 protein: CASNRGGYGYTF

J gene: TRBJ2-2
V gene: TRBV29-1
CDR3 protein: CSTASGANTGELFF

J gene: TRBJ1-2
V gene: TRBV27
CDR3 protein: CASSFLGEEGSLWGYTF

J gene: TRBJ2-1
V gene: TRBV6-1
CDR3 protein: CASTTDRGGHEQFF

J gene: TRBJ1-1
V gene: TRBV6-5
CDR3 protein: CASSYGLVAEAFF

J gene: TRBJ2-6
V gene: TRBV5-5
CDR3 protein: CASSSSPHSGANVLTF

J gene: TRBJ2-1
V gene: TRBV5-1
CDR3 protein: CASSPEGYEQFF

J gene: TRBJ1-2
V gene: TRBV5-4
CDR3 protein: CASSLTGMSRDYGYTF

J gene: TRBJ2-7
V gene: TRBV27
CDR3 protein: CASSLFRTALGGEQYF

J gene: TRBJ1-4
V gene: TRBV6-6
CDR3 protein: CASSYAAAREKLFF

J gene: TRBJ2-3
V gene: TRBV6-6
CDR3 protein: CASTKTGSTDTQYF

J gene: TRBJ2-1
V gene: TRBV7-9
CDR3 protein: CASSFRRAGQGNEQFF

J gene: TRBJ1-2
V gene: TRBV5-5
CDR3 protein: CASSSAGGETGYTF

J gene: TRBJ2-4
V gene: TRBV20-1
CDR3 protein: CSARTTAGKNIQYF

J gene: TRBJ1-2
V gene: TRBV29-1
CDR3 protein: CSVRILATGQFYGYTF

J gene: TRBJ1-1
V gene: TRBV29-1
CDR3 protein: CSVGVRGLPNTEAFF

J gene: TRBJ1-2
V gene: TRBV12-3/TRBV12-4
CDR3 protein: CASSGGTGNRWGYTF

J gene: TRBJ2-7
V gene: TRBV4-1
CDR3 protein: CASSQDSIIYEQYF

J gene: .
V gene: TRBV20-1
CDR3 protein: CSARSTAADYEQYF

J gene: TRBJ1-5
V gene: TRBV4-1
CDR3 protein: CASSHGGGDHQPQHF

J gene: TRBJ2-7
V gene: TRBV7-9
CDR3 protein: CASSFQGATEQYF

J gene: TRBJ1-2
V gene: TRBV7-9
CDR3 protein: CASSLDEARSYGYTF

J gene: TRBJ2-4
V gene: TRBV28
CDR3 protein: CASSKLGVAKNIQYF

J gene: TRBJ2-7
V gene: TRBV29-1
CDR3 protein: CSVAGGGLISYEQYF

J gene: TRBJ2-5
V gene: TRBV7-2
CDR3 protein: CASSSYYPGLAGGVTQYF

J gene: TRBJ1-2
V gene: TRBV29-1
CDR3 protein: CSVEGQTNYGYTF

J gene: TRBJ2-4
V gene: TRBV9
CDR3 protein: CASSVASAKNIQYF

J gene: TRBJ2-6
V gene: TRBV5-5
CDR3 protein: CASSLERDSGANVLTF

J gene: TRBJ1-2
V gene: TRBV20-1
CDR3 protein: CSARTEHWDYGYTF

J gene: TRBJ2-2
V gene: TRBV7-7
CDR3 protein: CASSTGPAGANTGELFF

J gene: TRBJ2-1
V gene: TRBV6-4
CDR3 protein: CASSPTGTSGHNEQFF

J gene: TRBJ1-4
V gene: TRBV5-1
CDR3 protein: CASSVGQGGEKLFF

J gene: .
V gene: TRBV7-8
CDR3 protein: CASSSGDRKLPYEQYF

J gene: TRBJ2-1
V gene: TRBV5-5
CDR3 protein: CASSPIPGSNEQFF

J gene: .
V gene: TRBV29-1
CDR3 protein: CSVEAEDSYEQYF

J gene: TRBJ2-1
V gene: TRBV29-1
CDR3 protein: CSALQVYNEQFF

J gene: TRBJ2-5
V gene: TRBV20-1
CDR3 protein: CSARGRAGDQETQYF

J gene: TRBJ1-6
V gene: TRBV12-3/TRBV12-4
CDR3 protein: CASSKIQGSDSPLHF

J gene: TRBJ1-2
V gene: TRBV6-1
CDR3 protein: CASSEAGGQSYGYTF

J gene: TRBJ1-5
V gene: TRBV4-1
CDR3 protein: CASSQVIGGGQPQHF

J gene: TRBJ1-1
V gene: TRBV29-1
CDR3 protein: CSVTMTEEAFF